The source of this T cell receptor beta chain is a study of T cells in Graves' hyperthyroidism and ophthalmopathy. Study-wide background: The blood sample was taken at first diagnosis, before treatment began. The study's findings and limits: Blood shared most expanded thyroid clonotypes above 0.001.

V shed 6 bases and J shed 3 bases, with 13 bases lying between them. From germline, CDR1 is KGHDR and CDR2 SFDVKD. CDR3 length: 14 residues. Note on this clonotype: The antigen is not known.

Ophthalmopathy cases met thresholds of Clinical Activity Score at least 3, NOSPECS grade at least 4 and duration under 3 months. Patients with uncontrolled infections, other autoimmune diseases, pregnancy or lactation were excluded. RNA transcripts gave rise to amplified TCR beta CDR3 regions. Primed by the HTBI set, a first-round RT-PCR was run on the TCR CDR3. MiXCR, run by TCRdb on the multiplex PCR reads, gives a single entry per CDR3 protein. The data show over 500,000 distinct CDR3 sequences, about 16% seen once. The TCR originated in a woman aged 25 to 39 with Graves' ophthalmopathy. Material: blood. J is TRBJ2-5 and V is TRBV24-1, with D possibly matching TRBD1 (5 bases). This CDR3 is CATSSDRSKETQYF. Here the CDR3 DNA reads TGTGCCACCAGTTCCGACAGAAGTAAAGAGACCCAGTACTTC.